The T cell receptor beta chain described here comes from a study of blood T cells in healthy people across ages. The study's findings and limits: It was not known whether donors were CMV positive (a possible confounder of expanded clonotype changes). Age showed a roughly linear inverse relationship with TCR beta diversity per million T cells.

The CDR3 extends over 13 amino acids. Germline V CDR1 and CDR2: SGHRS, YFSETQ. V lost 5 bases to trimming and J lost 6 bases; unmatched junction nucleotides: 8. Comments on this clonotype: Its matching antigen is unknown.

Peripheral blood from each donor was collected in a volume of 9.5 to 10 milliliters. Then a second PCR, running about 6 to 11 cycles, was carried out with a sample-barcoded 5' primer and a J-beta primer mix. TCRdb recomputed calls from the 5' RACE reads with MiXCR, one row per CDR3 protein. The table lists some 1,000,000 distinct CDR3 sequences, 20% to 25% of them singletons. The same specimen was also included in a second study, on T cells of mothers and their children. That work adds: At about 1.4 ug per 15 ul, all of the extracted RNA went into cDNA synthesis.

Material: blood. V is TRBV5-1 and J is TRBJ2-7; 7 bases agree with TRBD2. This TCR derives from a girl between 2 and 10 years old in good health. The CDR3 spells CASSPGTNFEQYF. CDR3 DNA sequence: TGCGCCAGCAGTCCCGGGACTAACTTCGAGCAGTACTTC.